Listed below are T cell receptor beta chains from one sample, sequenced in a study of cytomegalovirus exposure and HLA in healthy donors. The repertoire was sequenced with immunoSEQ multiplex PCR; TCRdb's copy has only in-frame clones and lacks some. The repertoire holds fewer than 200,000 clones, with roughly 80% as singletons. The material sequenced was PBMCs. These receptors were collected from a boy younger than 18 in good health and CMV-seronegative. CDR3s include the opening cysteine and the closing phenylalanine or tryptophan. A D gene is named only where the DNA matches it firmly. Some rows mark clone size as missing; the rest say once, few, many or name a class of expanded clone.

v_gene	j_gene	abundance	d_gene	CDR3aa	CDR3nt
TRBV11-2	TRBJ2-3	-	TRBD2	CASSLGRGSTDTQYF	TGTGCCAGCAGCTTAGGGCGGGGGTCAACAGATACGCAGTATTTT
TRBV5-1	TRBJ2-5	-	TRBD1	CASSLGTGLETQYF	TGCGCCAGCAGCTTGGGGACAGGGTTGGAGACCCAGTACTTC
TRBV6-5	TRBJ1-5	-	-	CASSPGVEQPQHF	TGTGCCAGCAGCCCAGGGGTGGAGCAGCCCCAGCATTTT
TRBV15	TRBJ2-7	-	TRBD1	CATSRLGQGESYEQYF	TGTGCCACCAGCAGACTCGGACAGGGAGAATCCTACGAGCAGTACTTC
TRBV6-5	TRBJ1-2	-	-	CASTVTLGQNYGYTF	TGTGCCAGCACAGTTACGCTAGGACAGAACTATGGCTACACCTTC
TRBV6-5	TRBJ2-1	-	TRBD1	CASSSSGTGVDNEQFF	TGTGCCAGCAGTTCCTCCGGGACAGGGGTCGACAATGAGCAGTTCTTC
TRBV7-8	TRBJ2-7	-	TRBD1	CASSSRDRGYEQYF	TGTGCCAGCAGCTCCCGGGACAGGGGCTACGAGCAGTACTTC
TRBV5-8	TRBJ1-2	-	-	CASSSDSYGYTF	TGTGCCAGCAGCTCGGACAGCTATGGCTACACCTTC
TRBV9	TRBJ1-1	-	-	CASSVAPPGGMNTEAFF	TGTGCCAGCAGCGTAGCCCCCCCCGGGGGGATGAACACTGAAGCTTTCTTT
TRBV7-3	TRBJ2-2	few	TRBD1	CASSLTGDRVSGELFF	TGTGCCAGCAGCTTAACGGGGGACAGGGTCTCCGGGGAGCTGTTTTTT
TRBV29-1	TRBJ2-7	-	-	CSVDLSWSGSYEQYF	TGCAGCGTTGACCTATCCTGGTCTGGTTCCTACGAGCAGTACTTC
TRBV30	TRBJ1-1	-	TRBD1	CALDRDTEAFF	TGTGCCTTAGACAGGGACACTGAAGCTTTCTTT
TRBV6-1	TRBJ2-1	-	-	CASSARRDGNEQFF	TGTGCCAGCAGTGCCCGCAGGGATGGCAATGAGCAGTTCTTC
TRBV7-3	TRBJ2-7	-	-	CASSFGTAGEQYF	TGTGCCAGCAGCTTTGGGACGGCGGGAGAGCAGTACTTC
TRBV6-1	TRBJ2-3	-	-	CASSEGRPSYMRRDTQYF	TGTGCCAGCAGTGAAGGACGACCCAGTTACATGAGGAGAGATACGCAGTATTTT